These 10 T cell receptor beta chains were all obtained from the same sample, sequenced in a study of cytomegalovirus exposure and HLA in healthy donors. A multiplex PCR was run with 60 Vbeta primers and 13 Jbeta primers. Libraries were prepared by immunoSEQ multiplex PCR; TCRdb keeps only in-frame clonotypes and omits some of them. There are 45,000 to 70,000 clones in the sample, with 9% to 15% held by the top ten. The material sequenced was PBMCs. The origin of the receptors is a woman aged 30 to 39 in good health and CMV-seropositive.

The chain carries TRBV30 and TRBJ1-3, with TRBD1 matching over 10 bases. V shed 2 bases and J 7 bases; nucleotides not matched to a gene: 5. The CDR3 is made up of 14 amino acids. Germline CDR1 and CDR2: GTSNPN and SVGIG (reference sequence). CDR3 amino acids: CAWSSGTGDNTIYF. The DNA of the CDR3 is TGTGCCTGGAGTTCCGGGACAGGGGACAACACCATATATTTT.

The chain combines TRBV11-2 with TRBJ2-7, with D possibly TRBD1 on 5 matching bases. The ends were cut back, 1 base at V and 3 bases at J, with 10 bases in the middle. The CDR3 loop spans 14 amino acids. CDR1 is SGHAT and CDR2 is FQNNGV in the germline V gene. This chain's CDR3 is CASSLGRAIYEQYF. The CDR3 DNA is TGTGCCAGCAGCTTAGGCAGGGCGATCTACGAGCAGTACTTC.

The chain uses TRBV6-5 and TRBJ1-4; D ambiguous. Deletions cut 6 bases from V and 0 bases from J, with 8 bases between. CDR1 and CDR2 (germline): MNHEY, SVGAGI. The CDR3 has 14 amino acids. CDR3 sequence reads: CASSSHATNEKLFF. As DNA, the CDR3 is TGTGCCAGCAGCTCACACGCAACTAATGAAAAACTGTTTTTT.

V gene TRBV4-2 combines with J gene TRBJ2-6; 7 positions match TRBD1. V dropped 2 bases and J dropped 0; count of bases not matched to a gene: 1. CDR1 and CDR2 from the germline V gene are LGHNA and YNFKEQ. The CDR3 totals 16 residues. The CDR3 here is CASSQRQGSGANVLTF. CDR3 nucleotide sequence: TGTGCCAGCAGCCAAAGACAGGGCTCTGGGGCCAACGTCCTGACTTTC.

The chain uses TRBV7-9 and TRBJ1-4, with TRBD1 identical over 7 bases. V gave up 1 base and J gave up 8 bases; unmatched junction bases: 4. In germline, CDR1 is SEHNR, CDR2 FQNEAQ (reference sequence). This CDR3 comprises 14 residues. The CDR3 sequence: CASSLGQGGEKLFF. The DNA of the CDR3 is TGTGCCAGCAGCTTAGGACAGGGAGGAGAAAAACTGTTTTTT. Full variable domain (outside the CDR3, taken from reference TRBV7-9 and TRBJ1-4): DTGVSQNPRHKITKRGQNVTFRCDPISEHNRLYWYRQTLGQGPEFLTYFQNEAQLEKSRLLSDRFSAERPKGSFSTLEIQRTEQGDSAMYLCASSLGQGGEKLFFGSGTQLSVL.

The CDR3 region has the DNA TGTGCCAGTAGTACGACACCTAACTATGGCTACACCTTC. As protein: CASSTTPNYGYTF. V is TRBV19 and J is TRBJ1-2; unclear D gene. V lost 4 bases, J lost 0 bases, and 6 bases lay in between. This CDR3 region has 13 residues. Germline V gene lookup returns CDR1 LNHDA and CDR2 SQIVND (reference sequence).

V usage is TRBV18 and J usage is TRBJ1-5; maybe TRBD1 (5 bases). V was trimmed by 4 bases and J by 0 bases, leaving 7 bases between them. The CDR3 is 14 amino acids. The V gene's germline CDR1 is KGHSH and CDR2 LQKENI. This CDR3 is CASSQGLSNQPQHF. CDR3 coding DNA: TGTGCCAGCTCACAGGGACTTAGCAATCAGCCCCAGCATTTT.

The V and J genes are TRBV6-1 and TRBJ2-1, with TRBD2 matching 13 bases. This CDR3 region has 16 residues. Germline-derived CDR1 and CDR2 are MNHNS and SASEGT. Trimming cost V 4 bases and J 7 bases; bases outside gene matches: 7. Here the CDR3 DNA reads TGTGCCAGCAGTGGGGGGACTAGCGGGATTCAGAATGAGCAGTTCTTC. The encoded protein is CASSGGTSGIQNEQFF.

The J gene is TRBJ2-7, the V gene TRBV28, with 11 bases lining up with TRBD2. Germline V gene data show CDR1 as MDHEN and CDR2 as SYDVKM. Trimming at V came to 6 bases and at J to 5 bases, leaving 6 bases not matched to a gene. The CDR3 runs 14 residues. DNA of the CDR3: TGTGCCAGCAGCTGGACTAGCGGGCCCCACGAGCAGTACTTC. Its translation: CASSWTSGPHEQYF.

The chain combines TRBV29-1 with TRBJ2-1; 7 bases agree with TRBD2. The CDR3 is 14 residues long. Germline CDR1 SQVTM, CDR2 ANQGSEA. With 7 bases clipped from V and 5 bases from J, the junction kept 11 bases outside the gene matches. CDR3 nucleotides: TGCAGCGCCGGGGGGAGTCCCTTAGACAATGAGCAGTTCTTC. Its translation is CSAGGSPLDNEQFF.